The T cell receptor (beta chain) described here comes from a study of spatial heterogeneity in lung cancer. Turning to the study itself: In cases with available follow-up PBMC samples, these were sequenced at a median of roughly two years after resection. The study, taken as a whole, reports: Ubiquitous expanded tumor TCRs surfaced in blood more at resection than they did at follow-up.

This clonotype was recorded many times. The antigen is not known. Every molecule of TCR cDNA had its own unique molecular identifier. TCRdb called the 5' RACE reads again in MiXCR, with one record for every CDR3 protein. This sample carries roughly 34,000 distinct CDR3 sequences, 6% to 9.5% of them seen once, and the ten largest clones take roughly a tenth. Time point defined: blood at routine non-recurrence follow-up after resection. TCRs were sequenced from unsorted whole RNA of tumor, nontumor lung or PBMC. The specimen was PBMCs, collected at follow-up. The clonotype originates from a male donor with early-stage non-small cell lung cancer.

The CDR3 coding sequence is TGCAGCGTCCGGGACAACTCTGGGGCCAACGTCCTGACTTTC. Encoded protein: CSVRDNSGANVLTF. V and J are TRBV29-1 and TRBJ2-6; D is possibly TRBD1 (6 bases). V lost 6 bases and J lost 0, with 9 bases in between. This CDR3 has 14 amino acids. Germline CDR1 reads SQVTM; CDR2 reads ANQGSEA.